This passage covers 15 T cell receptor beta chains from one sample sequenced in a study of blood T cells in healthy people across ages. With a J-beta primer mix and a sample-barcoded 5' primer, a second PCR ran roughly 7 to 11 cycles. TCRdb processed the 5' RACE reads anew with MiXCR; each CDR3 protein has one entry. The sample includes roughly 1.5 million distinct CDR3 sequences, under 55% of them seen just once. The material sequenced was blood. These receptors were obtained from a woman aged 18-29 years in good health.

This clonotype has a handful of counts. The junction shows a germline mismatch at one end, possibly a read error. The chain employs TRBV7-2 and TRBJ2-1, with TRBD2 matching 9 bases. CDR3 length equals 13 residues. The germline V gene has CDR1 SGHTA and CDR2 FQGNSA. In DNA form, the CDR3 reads TGTGACAGCAGGGTAGCGGGAGTGAATGAGCAGTTCTTC. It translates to CDSRVAGVNEQFF.

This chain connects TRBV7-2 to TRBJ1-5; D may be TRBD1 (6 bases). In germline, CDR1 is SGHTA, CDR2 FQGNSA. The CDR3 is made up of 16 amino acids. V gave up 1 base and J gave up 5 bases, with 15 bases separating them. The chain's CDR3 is CASSLVFWGRDQPQHF. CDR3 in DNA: TGTGCCAGCAGCTTAGTATTCTGGGGGCGCGATCAGCCCCAGCATTTT.

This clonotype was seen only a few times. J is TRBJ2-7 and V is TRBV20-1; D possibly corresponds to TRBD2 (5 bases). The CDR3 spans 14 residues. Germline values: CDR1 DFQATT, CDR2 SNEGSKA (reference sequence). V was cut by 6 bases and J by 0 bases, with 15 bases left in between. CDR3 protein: CSALSPGNSYEQYF. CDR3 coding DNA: TGCAGTGCGCTTTCGCCGGGGAACTCCTACGAGCAGTACTTC.

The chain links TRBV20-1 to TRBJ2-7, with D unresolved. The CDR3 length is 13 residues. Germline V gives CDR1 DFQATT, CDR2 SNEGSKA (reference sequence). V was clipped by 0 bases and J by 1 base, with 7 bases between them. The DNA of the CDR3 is TGCAGTGCTAGAGACCCGGATTCCTACGAGCAGTACTTC. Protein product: CSARDPDSYEQYF.

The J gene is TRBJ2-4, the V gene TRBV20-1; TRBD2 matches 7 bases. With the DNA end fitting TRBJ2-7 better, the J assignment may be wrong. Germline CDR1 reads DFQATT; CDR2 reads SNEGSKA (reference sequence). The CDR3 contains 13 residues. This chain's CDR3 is CSASTPSGYEQYF. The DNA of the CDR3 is TGCAGTGCCTCGACCCCTAGCGGTTACGAGCAGTACTTC.

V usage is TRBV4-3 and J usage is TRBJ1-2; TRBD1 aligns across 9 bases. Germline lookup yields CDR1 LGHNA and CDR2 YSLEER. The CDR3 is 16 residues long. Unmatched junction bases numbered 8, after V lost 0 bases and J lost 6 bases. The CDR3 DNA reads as TGCGCCAGCAGCCAAGATTACCCAACAGGGGGCGATGGCTACACCTTC. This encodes CASSQDYPTGGDGYTF.

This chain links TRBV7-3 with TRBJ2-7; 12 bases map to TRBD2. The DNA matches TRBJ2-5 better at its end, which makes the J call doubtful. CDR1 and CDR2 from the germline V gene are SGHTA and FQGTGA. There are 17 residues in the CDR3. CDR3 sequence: CASSQYHLAGGPETQYF. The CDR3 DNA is TGTGCCAGCAGCCAATACCACCTAGCGGGAGGGCCGGAGACCCAGTACTTC.

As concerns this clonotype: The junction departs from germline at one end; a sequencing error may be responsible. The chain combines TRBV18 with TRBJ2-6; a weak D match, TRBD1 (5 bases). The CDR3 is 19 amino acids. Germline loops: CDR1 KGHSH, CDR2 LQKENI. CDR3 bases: TGTGCCAGCTCACCATTGGCGATCGGACAAAATTCTGGGGCCAACGTCCCGACTTTC. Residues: CASSPLAIGQNSGANVPTF.

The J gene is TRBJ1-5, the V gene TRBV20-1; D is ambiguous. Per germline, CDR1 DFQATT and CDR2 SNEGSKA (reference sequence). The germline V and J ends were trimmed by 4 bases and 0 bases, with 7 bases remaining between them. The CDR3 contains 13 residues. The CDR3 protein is CSATQNSNQPQHF. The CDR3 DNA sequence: TGCAGTGCTACTCAGAATAGCAATCAGCCCCAGCATTTT.

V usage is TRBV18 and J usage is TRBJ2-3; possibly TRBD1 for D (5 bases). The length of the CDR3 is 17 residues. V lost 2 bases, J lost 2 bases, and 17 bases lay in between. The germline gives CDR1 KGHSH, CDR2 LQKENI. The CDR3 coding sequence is TGTGCCAGCTCACCAGGCGGCCCAGGGTTTTCCACAGATACGCAGTATTTT. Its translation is CASSPGGPGFSTDTQYF. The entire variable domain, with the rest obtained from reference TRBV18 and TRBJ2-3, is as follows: NAGVMQNPRHLVRRRGQEARLRCSPMKGHSHVYWYRQLPEEGLKFMVYLQKENIIDESGMPKERFSAEFPKEGPSILRIQQVVRGDSAAYFCASSPGGPGFSTDTQYFGPGTRLTVL.

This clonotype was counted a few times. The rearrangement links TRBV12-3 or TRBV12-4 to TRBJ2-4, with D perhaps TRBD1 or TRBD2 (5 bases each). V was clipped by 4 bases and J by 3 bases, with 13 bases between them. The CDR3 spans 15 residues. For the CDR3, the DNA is TGTGCCAGCAGTTCAACGAGGGGTGACAAAAACATTCAGTACTTC. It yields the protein CASSSTRGDKNIQYF.

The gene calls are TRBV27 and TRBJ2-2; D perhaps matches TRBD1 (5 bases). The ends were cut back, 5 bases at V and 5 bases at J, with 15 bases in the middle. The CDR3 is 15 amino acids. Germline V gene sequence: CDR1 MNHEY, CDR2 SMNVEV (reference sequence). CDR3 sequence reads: CASSGHAVGTGELFF. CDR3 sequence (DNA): TGTGCCAGCAGTGGACATGCCGTGGGTACCGGGGAGCTGTTTTTT.

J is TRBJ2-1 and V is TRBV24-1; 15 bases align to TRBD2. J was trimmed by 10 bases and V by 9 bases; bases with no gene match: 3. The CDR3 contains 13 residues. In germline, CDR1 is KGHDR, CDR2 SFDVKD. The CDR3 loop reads CATEGLAGGEQFF. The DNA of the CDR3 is TGTGCCACCGAGGGACTAGCGGGAGGCGAGCAGTTCTTC.

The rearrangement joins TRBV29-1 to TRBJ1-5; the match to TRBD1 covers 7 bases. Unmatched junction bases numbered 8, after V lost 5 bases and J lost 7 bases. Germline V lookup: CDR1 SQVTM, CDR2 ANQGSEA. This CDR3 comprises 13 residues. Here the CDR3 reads CSVRDRDKQPQHF. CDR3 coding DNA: TGCAGCGTTCGGGACAGAGACAAGCAGCCCCAGCATTTT.

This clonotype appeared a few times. The CDR3 sequence: CASSQDPVSSYNEQFF. CDR3 DNA sequence: TGCGCCAGCAGCCAAGATCCAGTCAGCTCCTACAATGAGCAGTTCTTC. V usage is TRBV4-3 and J usage is TRBJ2-1; D call uncertain. This CDR3 comprises 16 residues. The V end lost 0 bases, the J end lost 0 bases, and 9 bases lay between the germline ends. From germline, CDR1 is LGHNA and CDR2 YSLEER.